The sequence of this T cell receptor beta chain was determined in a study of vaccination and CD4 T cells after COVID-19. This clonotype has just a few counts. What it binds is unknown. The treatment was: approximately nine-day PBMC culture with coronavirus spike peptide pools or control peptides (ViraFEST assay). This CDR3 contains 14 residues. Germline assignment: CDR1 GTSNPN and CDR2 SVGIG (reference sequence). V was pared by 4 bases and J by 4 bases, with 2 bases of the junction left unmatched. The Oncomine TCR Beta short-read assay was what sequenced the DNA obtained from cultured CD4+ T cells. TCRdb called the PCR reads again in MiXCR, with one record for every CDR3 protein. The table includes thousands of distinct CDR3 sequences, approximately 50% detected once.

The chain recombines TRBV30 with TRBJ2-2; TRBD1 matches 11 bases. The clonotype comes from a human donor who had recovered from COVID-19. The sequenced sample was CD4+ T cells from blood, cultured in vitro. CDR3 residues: CAWTGTGGTGELFF. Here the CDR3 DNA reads TGTGCCTGGACCGGGACAGGGGGCACCGGGGAGCTGTTTTTT.